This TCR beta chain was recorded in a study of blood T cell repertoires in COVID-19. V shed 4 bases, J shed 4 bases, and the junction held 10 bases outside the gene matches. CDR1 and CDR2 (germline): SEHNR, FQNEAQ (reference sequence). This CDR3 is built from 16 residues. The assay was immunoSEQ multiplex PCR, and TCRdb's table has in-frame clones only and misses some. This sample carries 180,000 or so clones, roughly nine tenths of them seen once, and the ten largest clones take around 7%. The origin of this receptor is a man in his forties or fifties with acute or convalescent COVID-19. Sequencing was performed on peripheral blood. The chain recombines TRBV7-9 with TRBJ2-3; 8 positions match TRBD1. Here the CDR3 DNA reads TGTGCCAGCAGCTCCACCGGGACAGGAAAGGCAGATACGCAGTATTTT. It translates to CASSSTGTGKADTQYF.